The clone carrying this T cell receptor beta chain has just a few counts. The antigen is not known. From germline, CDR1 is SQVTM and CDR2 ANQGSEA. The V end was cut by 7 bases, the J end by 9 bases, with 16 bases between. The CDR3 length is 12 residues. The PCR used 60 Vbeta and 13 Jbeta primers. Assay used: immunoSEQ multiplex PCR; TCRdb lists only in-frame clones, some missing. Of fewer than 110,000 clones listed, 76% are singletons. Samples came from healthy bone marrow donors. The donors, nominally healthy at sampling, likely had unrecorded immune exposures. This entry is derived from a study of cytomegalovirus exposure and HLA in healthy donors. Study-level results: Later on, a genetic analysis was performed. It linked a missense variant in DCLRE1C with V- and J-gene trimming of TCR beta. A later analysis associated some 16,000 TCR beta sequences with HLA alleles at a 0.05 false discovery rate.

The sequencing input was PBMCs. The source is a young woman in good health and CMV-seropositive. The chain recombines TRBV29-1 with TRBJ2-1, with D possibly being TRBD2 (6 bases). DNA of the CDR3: TGCAGCGGGGACTTCCTTTCGGCTGAGCAGTTCTTC. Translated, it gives CSGDFLSAEQFF.